This TCR beta chain stems from a study of T cell repertoires in cytomegalovirus infection (dated by TCRdb to the late 2010s). Looking at the study overall: The HLA type of each donor mattered for the analysis, because public TCR beta signatures pointed to carriage of CMV infection along with the matching HLA type.

The data were produced on an Illumina HiSeq 1500. The public reads were quality trimmed at Q25 with fastp and then assembled into clones with MiXCR by TCRdb, keeping productive beta chains. Duplicate CDR3 protein sequences are folded into a single record with the most common DNA and genes. For this sample the table gives about 680,000 distinct CDR3 sequences, of which roughly 24% were detected only once. Jointly, the top ten make up 7.5% to 9% of the sample. What the work shows at the level of the full study, not this receptor alone: Carriers of CMV infection plus the relevant HLA type were discriminated by the cumulative frequency of public TCR beta family members in the study cohort and in an independent roughly 380-donor cohort. The ex vivo response was dominated by HLA-C-restricted CMV-specific TCR beta clonotypes, and the single most frequent clonotype in two of eight donors was supplied by these HLA-C-restricted clonotypes.

This clonotype was seen a handful of times. This clone's antigen is unknown. Within one base of it there is no much larger clone, and no base qualities were kept. Sequenced input: CD8+ T cells from PBMCs. The origin of this receptor is a human donor in good health (CMV status not recorded). Some clones in this sample may be carry-over from other donors' samples.

The DNA sequence is given as TGCAGCGTTGAAGAACGGGCAGGACGCACAGATACGCAGTATTTT. Translated, this is CSVEERAGRTDTQYF. The chain uses TRBV29-1 and TRBJ2-3; the D segment cannot be called with confidence. CDR1 SQVTM and CDR2 ANQGSEA are derived from the germline V gene. The junction shows trimming of 0 bases on V and 1 base on J, plus 11 bases between the germline ends. The CDR3, cysteine through phenylalanine, is 15 amino acids long. Here the CDR3 DNA is all that survives: 45 bases in frame from base 1.